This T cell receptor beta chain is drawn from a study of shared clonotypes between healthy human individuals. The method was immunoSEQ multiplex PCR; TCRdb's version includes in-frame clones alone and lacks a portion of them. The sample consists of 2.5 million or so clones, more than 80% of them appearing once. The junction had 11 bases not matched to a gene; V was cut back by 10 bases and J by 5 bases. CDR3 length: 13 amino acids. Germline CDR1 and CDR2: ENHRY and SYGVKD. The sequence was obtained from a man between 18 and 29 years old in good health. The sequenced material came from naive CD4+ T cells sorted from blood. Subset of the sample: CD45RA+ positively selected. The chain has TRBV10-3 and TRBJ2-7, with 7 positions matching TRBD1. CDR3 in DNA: TGTGCCACGACTATCCGGGACAGTGACGAGCAGTACTTC. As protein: CATTIRDSDEQYF.